The subject of this entry is one TCR beta chain. The antigen is unknown. This entry is derived from a study of cytomegalovirus exposure and HLA in healthy donors. General study findings and limits: The productive fraction for most TCR beta V segments was about 87% or about 30% in an earlier analysis. In a later analysis, specific HLA alleles were associated with 15,000 to 20,000 TCR beta sequences at a 0.05 false discovery rate. In a later analysis, DRB1 alleles had the most associated TCRs; HLA-C alleles the fewest.

PCR primers comprised 60 Vbeta and 13 Jbeta primers. Here immunoSEQ multiplex PCR was the method, and the copy in TCRdb shows in-frame clones only, minus some. Among about 150,000 clones listed, about four fifths were seen once. J was trimmed by 3 bases and V by 1 base; bases with no gene match: 5. Germline CDR1 LGHNA, CDR2 YSLEER. The CDR3 is 15 amino acids. The chain recombines TRBV4-3 with TRBJ2-7, with TRBD1 matching 8 bases. The material sequenced was PBMCs. The receptor's source is a woman aged 40 to 49 in good health and CMV-seronegative. The chain's CDR3 is CASSQGPGGDYEQYF. CDR3 bases: TGCGCCAGCAGCCAAGGTCCAGGGGGCGACTACGAGCAGTACTTC.